The rows below give T cell receptor beta chains drawn from one sample of a study of blood T cell repertoires in COVID-19. Sequencing used immunoSEQ multiplex PCR; TCRdb keeps in-frame clones, though not all of them. The repertoire holds about 160,000 clones, with roughly 90% as singletons. The specimen sequenced was peripheral blood. The source is a man between 60 and 75 years old with active or convalescent COVID-19. The CDR3 runs from the conserved cysteine through the conserved F or W. The D gene is left open where the match is weak. Some rows have no size entry. The others give once, few or many, or a class for an expanded clone.

j_call,v_call,clone_size,cdr3_length,d_call,cdr3_nt,cdr3_aa
TRBJ1-5,TRBV28,.,12,.,TGTGCCAGCAGTTTATTCGGTCAGCCCCAGCATTTT,CASSLFGQPQHF
TRBJ2-5,TRBV11-3,.,13,.,TGTGCCAGCAGCTTAGTTAGACAAGAGACCCAGTACTTC,CASSLVRQETQYF
TRBJ2-1,TRBV6-5,once,15,TRBD1,TGTGCCAGCAGTCTGGGACAGGTCTACTACAATGAGCAGTTCTTC,CASSLGQVYYNEQFF
TRBJ2-5,TRBV5-1,.,15,.,TGCGCCAGCAGCTTGGCCAAGCCACTTCAAGAGACCCAGTACTTC,CASSLAKPLQETQYF
TRBJ1-5,TRBV2,.,13,.,TGTGCCAGCAGTGGGGGGCGCGGGCAGCCCCAGCATTTT,CASSGGRGQPQHF
TRBJ1-2,TRBV6-6,.,15,TRBD1,TGTGCCAGCAGTTACTCCGAACAGGGGACCGCTGGCTACACCTTC,CASSYSEQGTAGYTF
TRBJ2-7,TRBV5-1,.,15,TRBD2,TGCGCCAGCAGGGACCGACTAGCGGGGGGCCGCGAGCAGTACTTC,CASRDRLAGGREQYF
TRBJ2-1,TRBV20-1,once,15,.,TGCAGTGCCAGTGCGACTCCGAGCTCCTACAATGAGCAGTTCTTC,CSASATPSSYNEQFF
TRBJ1-3,TRBV6-5,.,12,TRBD1,TGTGCCAGCAGTCGGACAGGGGGCACCATATATTTT,CASSRTGGTIYF
TRBJ2-3,TRBV5-4,.,15,.,TGTGCCAGCAGTTTTGGCTCTAGCCGGGGAGATACGCAGTATTTT,CASSFGSSRGDTQYF
TRBJ2-3,TRBV6-1,.,16,TRBD2,TGTGCCAGCAGTGTTTTTAGCGGGGCTCATGTGGATACGCAGTATTTT,CASSVFSGAHVDTQYF
TRBJ1-5,TRBV18,.,13,TRBD1,TGTGCCAGCTCCTGGGACAGCGATCAGCCCCAGCATTTT,CASSWDSDQPQHF
TRBJ2-1,TRBV29-1,.,17,TRBD2,TGCAGCGCCCTACGCAGACTAGCGGGGGGAAACGACAATGAGCAGTTCTTC,CSALRRLAGGNDNEQFF
TRBJ2-7,TRBV6-5,.,15,TRBD1,TGTGCCAGCAGTTCCGGGACAGGCAGCTCCTACGAGCAGTACTTC,CASSSGTGSSYEQYF
TRBJ2-7,TRBV3-1/TRBV3-2,.,15,TRBD2,TGTGCCAGCAGCCAAGTGGCTAGCGGAGAATACGAGCAGTACTTC,CASSQVASGEYEQYF
TRBJ1-2,TRBV7-9,.,15,TRBD1,TGTGCCAGCAGCTTAAGGGGACAGGTGATATATGGCTACACCTTC,CASSLRGQVIYGYTF
TRBJ2-7,TRBV7-9,.,14,.,TGTGCCAGCAGCTGGGGGCATAAGTTCTACGAGCAGTACTTC,CASSWGHKFYEQYF
TRBJ1-1,TRBV29-1,.,13,TRBD1,TGCAGCGTGGACAGGGGAATTGGTACTGAAGCTTTCTTT,CSVDRGIGTEAFF
TRBJ1-1,TRBV5-8,.,11,.,TGTGCCAGCAGCCGGTCAGGGGCAGGTTTCTTT,CASSRSGAGFF
TRBJ1-2,TRBV6-4,.,16,TRBD1,TGTGCCAGCAGTGACGGACAGGAAGAGGGTAACTATGGCTACACCTTC,CASSDGQEEGNYGYTF
TRBJ2-1,TRBV10-3,.,14,.,TGTGCCATCAAGCCAGCGGGTCTCTACAATGAGCAGTTCTTC,CAIKPAGLYNEQFF
TRBJ1-5,TRBV9,.,16,.,TGTGCCAGCAGCGTAACCTCAGGGTTGGGCAATCAGCCCCAGCATTTT,CASSVTSGLGNQPQHF
TRBJ1-3,TRBV10-2,.,14,.,TGCGCCAGCAGTGAGCAGGGATCAGGAAACACCATATATTTT,CASSEQGSGNTIYF
TRBJ1-5,TRBV6-5,.,14,TRBD1,TGTGCCAGCACAGGGACAGGGCCGAATCAGCCCCAGCATTTT,CASTGTGPNQPQHF
TRBJ2-3,TRBV6-2/TRBV6-3,.,12,.,TGTGCCAGCAGTTACTCGCGGGATACGCAGTATTTT,CASSYSRDTQYF
TRBJ1-4,TRBV5-1,.,14,TRBD1,TGCGCCAGCAGCCAGGGACAGGGGTATGAAAAACTGTTTTTT,CASSQGQGYEKLFF
TRBJ2-7,TRBV5-5,.,12,.,TGTGCCAGCAGCTTGGGAGGGCACGAGCAGTACTTC,CASSLGGHEQYF
TRBJ1-1,TRBV11-2,.,16,TRBD1,TGTGCCAGCAGCCCTGGACAGGGAGTCTCGAACACTGAAGCTTTCTTT,CASSPGQGVSNTEAFF
TRBJ1-5,TRBV27,.,15,TRBD1,TGTGCCAGCAGGTCGGGACAGGGGGCCAGACAGCCCCAGCATTTT,CASRSGQGARQPQHF
TRBJ2-3,TRBV7-6,.,15,TRBD1,TGTGCCAGCAGCTTATCGACAGGGGGCACAGATACGCAGTATTTT,CASSLSTGGTDTQYF
TRBJ1-2,TRBV7-9,.,15,TRBD1,TGTGCCAGCAGCTTAGCTGGACAGGCCATGAGGGGCTACACCTTC,CASSLAGQAMRGYTF
TRBJ2-2,TRBV14,.,19,.,TGTGCCAGCAGCCAATTTCCCCTAGCCGAGAATGCGAACACCGGGGAGCTGTTTTTT,CASSQFPLAENANTGELFF
TRBJ1-1,TRBV6-5,.,13,.,TGTGCCAGCACCCCCGGACAGTTCTTTGAAGCTTTCTTT,CASTPGQFFEAFF
TRBJ2-7,TRBV30,.,14,TRBD2,TGTGCCTGGAGTCCGGGGACTACCATCTACGAGCAGTACTTC,CAWSPGTTIYEQYF
TRBJ1-1,TRBV5-8,.,14,.,TGTGCCAGCAGCTTCAGGGGAGGGAGCACTGAAGCTTTCTTT,CASSFRGGSTEAFF
TRBJ2-2,TRBV7-7,.,16,.,TGTGCCAGCAGCTTAACCGGACTAGGGGGACCCGGGGAGCTGTTTTTT,CASSLTGLGGPGELFF
TRBJ1-5,TRBV10-3,.,12,TRBD1,TGTGCCACGGGGACAGGGGGTCAGCCCCAGCATTTT,CATGTGGQPQHF
TRBJ1-4,TRBV24-1,.,14,TRBD1,TGTGCCACCAGATTGACAGGGATAAATGAAAAACTGTTTTTT,CATRLTGINEKLFF
TRBJ2-2,TRBV5-8,.,15,TRBD2,TGTGCCAGCAGCTTACTAGCGGGATTCGGCGGGGAGCTGTTTTTT,CASSLLAGFGGELFF
TRBJ1-1,TRBV20-1,once,10,.,TGCAGTGCTCAGAACACTGAAGCTTTCTTT,CSAQNTEAFF
TRBJ1-2,TRBV10-1,.,13,TRBD1,TGCGCCAGCAGTGATCAGGGGGCCTATGGCTACACCTTC,CASSDQGAYGYTF
TRBJ2-7,TRBV7-9,.,15,TRBD2,TGTGCCAGCAGCTTGACGGGACTAGCGGGGCACGAGCAGTACTTC,CASSLTGLAGHEQYF
TRBJ2-1,TRBV27,once,14,.,TGTGCCAGCAGCACTAAAAACCCTTACAATGAGCAGTTCTTC,CASSTKNPYNEQFF
TRBJ2-2,TRBV27,.,15,TRBD1,TGTGCCAGCAGTTTGGACAGGGCTAGAACCGGGGAGCTGTTTTTT,CASSLDRARTGELFF
TRBJ1-6,TRBV5-1,.,18,TRBD1,TGCGCCAGCAGCTTGGCGCTTCTTGGGACAGGGGATAATTCACCCCTCCACTTT,CASSLALLGTGDNSPLHF
TRBJ1-2,TRBV29-1,.,13,TRBD1,TGCAGCGTTATACAGGGGGAGAACTATGGCTACACCTTC,CSVIQGENYGYTF
TRBJ1-2,TRBV6-5,.,13,.,TGTGCCAGCAGTTACACAGCTAACTATGGCTACACCTTC,CASSYTANYGYTF